A selection of T cell receptor beta chains follows, all from one sample in a study of control samples from healthy donors and cancer patients. Clones were sequenced by immunoSEQ multiplex PCR, and TCRdb holds only the in-frame ones, with some missing. The sample carries 150,000 to 200,000 clones, approximately 90% recorded once. Sequencing input: blood. Receptor source: a young woman in good health. Both conserved end residues are part of each CDR3. Each record gives: CDR3 DNA, CDR3 protein, V gene, D gene, J gene, clone size. The D gene is left open where the match is weak. Size values are once, few and many counts, or a class for expanded clones, and some rows have none.

CDR3nt: TGTGCCAGCAGCAGGGCCCGATACTTCTATGGCTACACCTTC
CDR3aa: CASSRARYFYGYTF
v_gene: TRBV21-1
d_gene: .
j_gene: TRBJ1-2
abundance: .

CDR3nt: TGTGCCAGCAGCCCCCTTTCGAGCGGTAACACCGGGGAGCTGTTTTTT
CDR3aa: CASSPLSSGNTGELFF
v_gene: TRBV5-4
d_gene: .
j_gene: TRBJ2-2
abundance: .

CDR3nt: TGTGCCAGCAGCTTTGGAGGGACGAACGAGCAGTACTTC
CDR3aa: CASSFGGTNEQYF
v_gene: TRBV5-5
d_gene: .
j_gene: TRBJ2-7
abundance: .

CDR3nt: TGTGCCAGCAGTTACGGAAGGGATAGCAATCAGCCCCAGCATTTT
CDR3aa: CASSYGRDSNQPQHF
v_gene: TRBV6-5
d_gene: .
j_gene: TRBJ1-5
abundance: .

CDR3nt: TGTGCCAGCAGTGAAGCTTACAGGGGGCTAGTATACGAGCAGTACTTC
CDR3aa: CASSEAYRGLVYEQYF
v_gene: TRBV6-1
d_gene: TRBD1
j_gene: TRBJ2-7
abundance: .

CDR3nt: TGTGCCAGCAGCGTACTGGGAGGGAACACTGAAGCTTTCTTT
CDR3aa: CASSVLGGNTEAFF
v_gene: TRBV7-2
d_gene: .
j_gene: TRBJ1-1
abundance: .

CDR3nt: TGTGCCAGCAGACCCGGGACCTTGGGGACTGAAGCTTTCTTT
CDR3aa: CASRPGTLGTEAFF
v_gene: TRBV5-4
d_gene: .
j_gene: TRBJ1-1
abundance: .

CDR3nt: TGCAGCGGCACGGGGGGGGGCGGACAGCCCCAGCATTTT
CDR3aa: CSGTGGGGQPQHF
v_gene: TRBV29-1
d_gene: .
j_gene: TRBJ1-5
abundance: once

CDR3nt: TGTGCCACCAGCAGTATCCTCCCCACAGGGGTCGTCGGGGAGCAGTACTTC
CDR3aa: CATSSILPTGVVGEQYF
v_gene: TRBV27
d_gene: TRBD1
j_gene: TRBJ2-7
abundance: .

CDR3nt: TGTGCCAGCAGCCCGGCGGGTGGAGGGGCGGGAGAGAAGGGTGAGCAGTTCTTC
CDR3aa: CASSPAGGGAGEKGEQFF
v_gene: TRBV3-1/TRBV3-2
d_gene: TRBD2
j_gene: TRBJ2-1
abundance: .

CDR3nt: TGTGCCAGCAGTGACCAACAGGGTAGCACGCAGTATTTT
CDR3aa: CASSDQQGSTQYF
v_gene: TRBV6-4
d_gene: .
j_gene: TRBJ2-3
abundance: .

CDR3nt: TGTGCCATCAAAGGACTAGCGGGAGGAGATACGCAGTATTTT
CDR3aa: CAIKGLAGGDTQYF
v_gene: TRBV10-3
d_gene: TRBD2
j_gene: TRBJ2-3
abundance: .

CDR3nt: TGTGCCAGCAGCTGGGGACAGGTGTGGATGGAGACCCAGTACTTC
CDR3aa: CASSWGQVWMETQYF
v_gene: TRBV7-8
d_gene: TRBD1
j_gene: TRBJ2-5
abundance: .

CDR3nt: TGCAGCGTTGGAATCAGGGAAAGGTCTGGAGCTTTCTTT
CDR3aa: CSVGIRERSGAFF
v_gene: TRBV29-1
d_gene: .
j_gene: TRBJ1-1
abundance: once

CDR3nt: TGTGCCAGCAGCTTAGAGGCTAAAGGAAACACCATATATTTT
CDR3aa: CASSLEAKGNTIYF
v_gene: TRBV7-6
d_gene: .
j_gene: TRBJ1-3
abundance: .

CDR3nt: TGCGCCAGCAGCCAAGACCTCATAACAGGGGAAAAACTGTTTTTT
CDR3aa: CASSQDLITGEKLFF
v_gene: TRBV4-3
d_gene: .
j_gene: TRBJ1-4
abundance: .

CDR3nt: TGTGCCAGCAGGGCCGGGAACAATTCACCCCTCCACTTT
CDR3aa: CASRAGNNSPLHF
v_gene: TRBV12-3/TRBV12-4
d_gene: .
j_gene: TRBJ1-6
abundance: .

CDR3nt: TGCAGCGTTTCTTTTGGTTCCGGTCGCACAGATACGCAGTATTTT
CDR3aa: CSVSFGSGRTDTQYF
v_gene: TRBV29-1
d_gene: .
j_gene: TRBJ2-3
abundance: once

CDR3nt: TGTGCCAGCAGCCAAACCGGGACTAGCGGGAGGGAGCAGTACTTC
CDR3aa: CASSQTGTSGREQYF
v_gene: TRBV4-2
d_gene: TRBD2
j_gene: TRBJ2-7
abundance: .

CDR3nt: TGTGCCAGCCGCGGGGGGGGACAGGGGAAAGCTGAAGCTTTCTTT
CDR3aa: CASRGGGQGKAEAFF
v_gene: TRBV5-6
d_gene: TRBD1
j_gene: TRBJ1-1
abundance: .

CDR3nt: TGTGCCAGCAGCCCCATGCTAGCGGGGAACCAATACAATGAGCAGTTCTTC
CDR3aa: CASSPMLAGNQYNEQFF
v_gene: TRBV12-1
d_gene: .
j_gene: TRBJ2-1
abundance: .

CDR3nt: TGTGCCAGCAGTACAGGGAACACCGGGGAGCTGTTTTTT
CDR3aa: CASSTGNTGELFF
v_gene: TRBV6-4
d_gene: .
j_gene: TRBJ2-2
abundance: few

CDR3nt: TGCAGCGCCCCGGGACGAGGTACCGGGGAGCTGTTTTTT
CDR3aa: CSAPGRGTGELFF
v_gene: TRBV29-1
d_gene: .
j_gene: TRBJ2-2
abundance: .

CDR3nt: TGTGCCAGCAGCGTAGGCCAGGCAACGGGTGAAGCTTTCTTT
CDR3aa: CASSVGQATGEAFF
v_gene: TRBV9
d_gene: .
j_gene: TRBJ1-1
abundance: .

CDR3nt: TGTGCCAGCAGCCAAGAATTGGGCAGGGAGAGCGTTCAGTACTTC
CDR3aa: CASSQELGRESVQYF
v_gene: TRBV3-1/TRBV3-2
d_gene: .
j_gene: TRBJ2-4
abundance: .

CDR3nt: TGTGCCAGCAGTCCCCTCGGGACAGGGCGAGTCAATGAGCAGTTCTTC
CDR3aa: CASSPLGTGRVNEQFF
v_gene: TRBV27
d_gene: TRBD1
j_gene: TRBJ2-1
abundance: .

CDR3nt: TGTGCCAGCAGCTTATCCGGGACTAGCGGGTCGAGCTCCTACGAGCAGTACTTC
CDR3aa: CASSLSGTSGSSSYEQYF
v_gene: TRBV7-2
d_gene: TRBD2
j_gene: TRBJ2-7
abundance: .

CDR3nt: TGTGCCAGCAGTCCCCGGGACAGGGGTTCCTATAATTCACCCCTCCACTTT
CDR3aa: CASSPRDRGSYNSPLHF
v_gene: TRBV25-1
d_gene: TRBD1
j_gene: TRBJ1-6
abundance: .

CDR3nt: TGTGCCAGTAGTGACAGGGTCAATCAGCCCCAGCATTTT
CDR3aa: CASSDRVNQPQHF
v_gene: TRBV19
d_gene: TRBD1
j_gene: TRBJ1-5
abundance: .

CDR3nt: TGTGCCAGCAGCTCGACAGGGGGTGGCTACACCTTC
CDR3aa: CASSSTGGGYTF
v_gene: TRBV7-9
d_gene: TRBD1
j_gene: TRBJ1-2
abundance: few

CDR3nt: TGCGCCAGCAGCTTGGGCGGGACAGTCAACTACGAGCAGTACTTC
CDR3aa: CASSLGGTVNYEQYF
v_gene: TRBV5-1
d_gene: .
j_gene: TRBJ2-7
abundance: .

CDR3nt: TGTGCCAGCAGTGATAAGACAGGAACCTCACGTTTAGATTTCTTT
CDR3aa: CASSDKTGTSRLDFF
v_gene: TRBV6-1
d_gene: .
j_gene: TRBJ1-1
abundance: few

CDR3nt: TGTGCCAGCAGTTCTCTAGGCTACTCCTACAATGAGCAGTTCTTC
CDR3aa: CASSSLGYSYNEQFF
v_gene: TRBV28
d_gene: .
j_gene: TRBJ2-1
abundance: .

CDR3nt: TGTGCCAGCAGCTTGGTCATTGAGGACACCATATATTTT
CDR3aa: CASSLVIEDTIYF
v_gene: TRBV7-9
d_gene: .
j_gene: TRBJ1-3
abundance: .

CDR3nt: TGTGCCAGCAGTCCAACCTGGGCCGCGTTCTCTGGAAACACCATATATTTT
CDR3aa: CASSPTWAAFSGNTIYF
v_gene: TRBV28
d_gene: .
j_gene: TRBJ1-3
abundance: .

CDR3nt: TGTGCCAGCAGTTTAGCGGGACCCACCGGGGAGCTGTTTTTT
CDR3aa: CASSLAGPTGELFF
v_gene: TRBV7-8
d_gene: TRBD2
j_gene: TRBJ2-2
abundance: .

CDR3nt: TGTGCCAGCAGTCGGACTAGCGGGAGCCATGAGCAGTTCTTC
CDR3aa: CASSRTSGSHEQFF
v_gene: TRBV6-6
d_gene: TRBD2
j_gene: TRBJ2-1
abundance: .

CDR3nt: TGTGCCAGCAGCTTTCGGGGTTATAGCAATCAGCCCCAGCATTTT
CDR3aa: CASSFRGYSNQPQHF
v_gene: TRBV5-8
d_gene: .
j_gene: TRBJ1-5
abundance: .

CDR3nt: TGTGCCACCCGTCTACGAGGAGGGGCCGAAGCTTTCTTT
CDR3aa: CATRLRGGAEAFF
v_gene: TRBV24-1
d_gene: .
j_gene: TRBJ1-1
abundance: .

CDR3nt: TGTGCCAGCAGCTTCGGACCCACAGATACGCAGTATTTT
CDR3aa: CASSFGPTDTQYF
v_gene: TRBV7-2
d_gene: .
j_gene: TRBJ2-3
abundance: .

CDR3nt: TGTGCCAGCAGCCCCGCGTTAGCGGGAGTTGGTGAGCAGTTCTTC
CDR3aa: CASSPALAGVGEQFF
v_gene: TRBV7-2
d_gene: TRBD2
j_gene: TRBJ2-1
abundance: .

CDR3nt: TGTGCCAGCAGCTTAGCAACGGATGAGGGAAACACCATATATTTT
CDR3aa: CASSLATDEGNTIYF
v_gene: TRBV7-9
d_gene: .
j_gene: TRBJ1-3
abundance: .

CDR3nt: TGTGCCAGTAGTAGAAGGGACAGCTCCTACGAGCAGTACTTC
CDR3aa: CASSRRDSSYEQYF
v_gene: TRBV19
d_gene: TRBD1
j_gene: TRBJ2-7
abundance: .

CDR3nt: TGTGCCAGCTCACCGACAGCAGTCCTCTACAATGAGCAGTTCTTC
CDR3aa: CASSPTAVLYNEQFF
v_gene: TRBV18
d_gene: .
j_gene: TRBJ2-1
abundance: .

CDR3nt: TGTGCCAGCAGATTCGGGACTACATACACAGATACGCAGTATTTT
CDR3aa: CASRFGTTYTDTQYF
v_gene: TRBV2
d_gene: TRBD2
j_gene: TRBJ2-3
abundance: .